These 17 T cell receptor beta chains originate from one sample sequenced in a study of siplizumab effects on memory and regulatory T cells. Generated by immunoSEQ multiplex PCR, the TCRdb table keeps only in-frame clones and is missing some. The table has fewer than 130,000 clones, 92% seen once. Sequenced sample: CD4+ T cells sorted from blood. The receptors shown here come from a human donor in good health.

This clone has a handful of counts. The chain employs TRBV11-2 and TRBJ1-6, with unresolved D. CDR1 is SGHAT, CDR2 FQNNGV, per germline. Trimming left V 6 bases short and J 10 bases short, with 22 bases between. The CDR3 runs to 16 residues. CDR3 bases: TGTGCCAGCAGGGGGTTGGGCGTGACTGAGCTCTCACCCCTCCACTTT. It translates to CASRGLGVTELSPLHF.

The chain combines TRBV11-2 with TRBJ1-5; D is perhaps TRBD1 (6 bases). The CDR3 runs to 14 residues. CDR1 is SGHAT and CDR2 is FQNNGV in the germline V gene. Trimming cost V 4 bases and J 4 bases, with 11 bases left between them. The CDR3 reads CASSSGTRNQPQHF. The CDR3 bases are TGTGCCAGCAGCTCCGGGACAAGGAATCAGCCCCAGCATTTT.

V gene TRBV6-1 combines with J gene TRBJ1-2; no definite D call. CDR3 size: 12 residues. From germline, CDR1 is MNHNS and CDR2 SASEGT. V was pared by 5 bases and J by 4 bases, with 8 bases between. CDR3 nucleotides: TGTGCCAGCAGTCCCCAATCCTATGGCTACACCTTC. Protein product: CASSPQSYGYTF.

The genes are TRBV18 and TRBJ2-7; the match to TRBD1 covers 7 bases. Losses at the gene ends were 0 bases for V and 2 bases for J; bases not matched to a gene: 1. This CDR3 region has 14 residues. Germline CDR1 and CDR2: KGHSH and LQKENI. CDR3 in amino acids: CASSPPGQPYEQYF. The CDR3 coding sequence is TGTGCCAGCTCACCACCGGGACAGCCCTACGAGCAGTACTTC.

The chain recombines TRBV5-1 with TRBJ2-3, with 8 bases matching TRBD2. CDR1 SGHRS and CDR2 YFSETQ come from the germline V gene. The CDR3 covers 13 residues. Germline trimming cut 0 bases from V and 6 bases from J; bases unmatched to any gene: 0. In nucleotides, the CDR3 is TGCGCCAGCAGCTTGGGACTAGCGGATACGCAGTATTTT. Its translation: CASSLGLADTQYF.

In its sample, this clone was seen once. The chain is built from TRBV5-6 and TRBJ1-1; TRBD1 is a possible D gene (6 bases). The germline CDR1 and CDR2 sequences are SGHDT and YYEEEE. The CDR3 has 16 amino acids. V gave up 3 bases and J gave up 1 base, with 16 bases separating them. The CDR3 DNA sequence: TGTGCCAGCAGCTCCTGGGGGCTCAGTTGGAACACTGAAGCTTTCTTT. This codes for CASSSWGLSWNTEAFF.

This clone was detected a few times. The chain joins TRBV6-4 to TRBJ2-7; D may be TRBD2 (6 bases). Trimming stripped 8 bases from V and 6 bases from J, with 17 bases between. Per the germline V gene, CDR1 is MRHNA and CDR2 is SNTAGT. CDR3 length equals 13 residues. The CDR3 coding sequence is TGTGCCAGCGGTTCGGGAGTTCGTGGCGAGCAGTACTTC. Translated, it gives CASGSGVRGEQYF.

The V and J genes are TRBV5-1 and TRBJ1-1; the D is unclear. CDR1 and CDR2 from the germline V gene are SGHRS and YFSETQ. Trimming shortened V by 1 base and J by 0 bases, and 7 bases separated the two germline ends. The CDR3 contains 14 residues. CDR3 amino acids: CASSLLTVNTEAFF. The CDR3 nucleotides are TGCGCCAGCAGCTTGCTAACAGTGAACACTGAAGCTTTCTTT.

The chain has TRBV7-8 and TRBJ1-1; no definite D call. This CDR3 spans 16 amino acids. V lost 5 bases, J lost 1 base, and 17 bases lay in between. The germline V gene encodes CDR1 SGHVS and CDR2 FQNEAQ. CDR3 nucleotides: TGTGCCAGCAGCCAATCCTTGGTGAAGGGGAACACTGAAGCTTTCTTT. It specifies CASSQSLVKGNTEAFF.

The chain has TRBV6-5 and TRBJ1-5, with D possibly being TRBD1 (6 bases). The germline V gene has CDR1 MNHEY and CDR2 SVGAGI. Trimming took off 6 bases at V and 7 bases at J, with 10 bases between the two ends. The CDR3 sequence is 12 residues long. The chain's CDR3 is CASSLQGQPQHF. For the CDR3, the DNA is TGTGCCAGCAGCCTACAGGGACAGCCCCAGCATTTT.

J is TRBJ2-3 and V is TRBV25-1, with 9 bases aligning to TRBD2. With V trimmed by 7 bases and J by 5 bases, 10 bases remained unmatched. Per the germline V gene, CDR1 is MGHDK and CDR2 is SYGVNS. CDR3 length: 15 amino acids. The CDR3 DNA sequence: TGTGCCAGCACCTTTAGCGGGGGTGCCGGAGATACGCAGTATTTT. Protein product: CASTFSGGAGDTQYF.

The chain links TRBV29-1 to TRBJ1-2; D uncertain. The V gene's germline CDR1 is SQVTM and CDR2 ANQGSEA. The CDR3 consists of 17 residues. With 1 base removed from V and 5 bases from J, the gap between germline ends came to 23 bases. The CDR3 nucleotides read TGCAGCGTTGAAGCTGGACGGCTGACCACCGCAATATATGGCTACACCTTC. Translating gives CSVEAGRLTTAIYGYTF.

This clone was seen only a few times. The CDR3 is CASSDDRRGYGYTF. The CDR3 DNA sequence: TGTGCCAGCAGTGACGACAGGAGGGGCTATGGCTACACCTTC. The chain recombines TRBV2 with TRBJ1-2, with a tentative D call TRBD1 (6 bases). The germline V gene has CDR1 SNHLY and CDR2 FYNNEI. The CDR3 sequence is 14 residues long. The V end was cut by 3 bases, the J end by 4 bases, with 12 bases between.

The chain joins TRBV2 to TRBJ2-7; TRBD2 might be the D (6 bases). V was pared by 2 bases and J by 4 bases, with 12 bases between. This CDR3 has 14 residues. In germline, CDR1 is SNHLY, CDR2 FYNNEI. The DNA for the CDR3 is TGTGCCAGCAGTGAACGGCGGGGTTGGTACGAGCAGTACTTC. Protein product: CASSERRGWYEQYF.

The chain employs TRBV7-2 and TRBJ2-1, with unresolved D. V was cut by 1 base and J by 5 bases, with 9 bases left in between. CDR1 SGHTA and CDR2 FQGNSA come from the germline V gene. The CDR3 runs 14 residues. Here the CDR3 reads CASSLVGSNNEQFF. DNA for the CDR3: TGTGCCAGCAGCTTAGTGGGGTCTAACAATGAGCAGTTCTTC.

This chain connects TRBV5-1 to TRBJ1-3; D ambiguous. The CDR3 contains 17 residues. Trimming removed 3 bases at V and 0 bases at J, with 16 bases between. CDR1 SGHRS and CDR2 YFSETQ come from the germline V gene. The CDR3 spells CASSSAVGSSSGNTIYF. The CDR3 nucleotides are TGCGCCAGCAGCTCGGCCGTGGGCAGCAGCTCTGGAAACACCATATATTTT.

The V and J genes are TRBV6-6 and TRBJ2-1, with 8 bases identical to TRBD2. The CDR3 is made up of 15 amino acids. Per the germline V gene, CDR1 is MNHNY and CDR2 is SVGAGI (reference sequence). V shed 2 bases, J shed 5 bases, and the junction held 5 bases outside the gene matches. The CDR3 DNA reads TGTGCCAGCAGTTACGCGGGAGGTTATAACAATGAGCAGTTCTTC. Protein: CASSYAGGYNNEQFF.